This is a list of T cell receptor beta chains from one sample in a study of OX40 agonist ivuxolimab in advanced cancers. The assay was immunoSEQ multiplex PCR, and TCRdb's table has in-frame clones only and misses some. The sample holds some 71,000 clones; more than 70% are singletons and the top ten take around 8%. Sequenced here: CD4+ or CD8+ T cells sorted from blood, sampled in a trial of the OX40 agonist ivuxolimab. The receptors stem from an adult with an advanced solid tumor such as melanoma, head and neck, liver or kidney cancer. Both conserved end residues are part of each CDR3. A D gene is named only where the DNA matches it firmly. Clone size is given for some rows only: seen once, a few or many times, or a class if the clone is expanded.

J: TRBJ2-3
V: TRBV21-1
length: 16
D: NA
size: NA
CDR3: CASSRRTSGGSDTQYF
DNA: TGTGCCAGCAGCCGTAGGACTAGCGGGGGATCAGATACGCAGTATTTT

J: TRBJ2-1
V: TRBV4-3
length: 14
D: TRBD2
size: NA
CDR3: CASSQGQRGPEQFF
DNA: TGCGCCAGCAGCCAAGGTCAGCGGGGACCTGAGCAGTTCTTC

J: TRBJ2-5
V: TRBV28
length: 15
D: NA
size: NA
CDR3: CASSAVGGIQETQYF
DNA: TGTGCCAGCAGTGCTGTAGGGGGGATCCAAGAGACCCAGTACTTC

J: TRBJ1-6
V: TRBV28
length: 14
D: NA
size: once
CDR3: CASSESSYNSPLHF
DNA: TGTGCCAGCAGCGAGAGCTCCTATAATTCACCCCTCCACTTT

J: TRBJ1-2
V: TRBV28
length: 14
D: TRBD1
size: NA
CDR3: CASSFSTGPYGYTF
DNA: TGTGCCAGCAGCTTCTCGACAGGGCCCTATGGCTACACCTTC

J: TRBJ2-7
V: TRBV19
length: 16
D: NA
size: NA
CDR3: CASSKRTGTTGYEQYF
DNA: TGTGCCAGTAGCAAAAGGACCGGGACAACCGGCTACGAGCAGTACTTC

J: TRBJ2-5
V: TRBV29-1
length: 14
D: TRBD1
size: NA
CDR3: CSVETGARMGAQYF
DNA: TGCAGCGTTGAGACAGGGGCCCGTATGGGGGCCCAGTACTTC

J: TRBJ2-7
V: TRBV11-2
length: 14
D: NA
size: NA
CDR3: CASSLLRGSGEQYF
DNA: TGTGCCAGCAGCTTGCTCAGGGGTTCGGGCGAGCAGTACTTC

J: TRBJ2-7
V: TRBV6-5
length: 12
D: NA
size: NA
CDR3: CASRPSVGEQYF
DNA: TGTGCCAGCAGACCTAGCGTGGGCGAGCAGTACTTC

J: TRBJ2-7
V: TRBV5-1
length: 13
D: NA
size: NA
CDR3: CASSFLGHHEQYF
DNA: TGCGCCAGCAGCTTCTTAGGACATCACGAGCAGTACTTC

J: TRBJ1-6
V: TRBV27
length: 14
D: NA
size: few
CDR3: CASSFIGSDSPLHF
DNA: TGTGCCAGCAGTTTCATCGGATCCGATTCACCCCTCCACTTT

J: TRBJ1-1
V: TRBV6-1
length: 15
D: NA
size: NA
CDR3: CASSLLWQIVSEAFF
DNA: TGTGCCAGCAGTCTTCTCTGGCAGATCGTCTCTGAAGCTTTCTTT

J: TRBJ1-4
V: TRBV6-6
length: 10
D: NA
size: NA
CDR3: CASSYGKLFF
DNA: TGTGCCAGCAGTTACGGAAAACTGTTTTTT

J: TRBJ2-3
V: TRBV6-1
length: 12
D: NA
size: NA
CDR3: CASSEEEGTQYF
DNA: TGTGCCAGCAGTGAAGAAGAGGGTACGCAGTATTTT

J: TRBJ1-5
V: TRBV7-2
length: 14
D: NA
size: NA
CDR3: CASSLQGRDQPQHF
DNA: TGTGCCAGCAGCTTACAGGGGAGGGATCAGCCCCAGCATTTT

J: TRBJ2-1
V: TRBV5-6
length: 16
D: NA
size: once
CDR3: CASSLSGYGSYNEQFF
DNA: TGTGCCAGCAGCTTGAGCGGGTATGGCTCCTACAATGAGCAGTTCTTC

J: TRBJ2-5
V: TRBV5-1
length: 13
D: NA
size: NA
CDR3: CASSPGPIETQYF
DNA: TGCGCCAGCAGCCCCGGACCGATAGAGACCCAGTACTTC

J: TRBJ1-2
V: TRBV30
length: 14
D: TRBD1
size: once
CDR3: CAWSVLSGQGGYTF
DNA: TGTGCCTGGAGTGTTTTATCGGGACAGGGTGGCTACACCTTC

J: TRBJ1-1
V: TRBV4-3
length: 13
D: NA
size: once
CDR3: CASATEMNTEAFF
DNA: TGCGCCAGCGCTACAGAGATGAACACTGAAGCTTTCTTT

J: TRBJ2-1
V: TRBV21-1
length: 20
D: NA
size: NA
CDR3: CASSKKEGGDAPSSYNEQFF
DNA: TGTGCCAGCAGCAAAAAAGAGGGGGGGGATGCGCCGAGCTCCTACAATGAGCAGTTCTTC

J: TRBJ2-2
V: TRBV6-1
length: 14
D: TRBD1
size: NA
CDR3: CASIGQGVTGELFF
DNA: TGTGCCAGCATCGGACAGGGTGTAACCGGGGAGCTGTTTTTT

J: TRBJ2-1
V: TRBV2
length: 15
D: TRBD2
size: NA
CDR3: CASSEASAAGGEQFF
DNA: TGTGCCAGCAGTGAAGCGAGTGCGGCGGGAGGTGAGCAGTTCTTC

J: TRBJ2-2
V: TRBV4-2
length: 15
D: NA
size: NA
CDR3: CASSQGRSDLGELFF
DNA: TGTGCCAGCAGCCAAGGGCGGTCTGACCTCGGGGAGCTGTTTTTT

J: TRBJ2-7
V: TRBV7-3
length: 15
D: TRBD2
size: once
CDR3: CASSPGGFSSYEQYF
DNA: TGTGCCAGCAGCCCGGGGGGGTTTAGCTCCTACGAGCAGTACTTC

J: TRBJ1-4
V: TRBV7-6
length: 15
D: NA
size: NA
CDR3: CASSLAGEGQGKLFF
DNA: TGTGCCAGCAGCTTAGCGGGTGAGGGGCAGGGAAAACTGTTTTTT

J: TRBJ2-7
V: TRBV28
length: 14
D: NA
size: NA
CDR3: CASSSSGLFYEQYF
DNA: TGTGCCAGCAGTTCCTCGGGACTTTTCTACGAGCAGTACTTC

J: TRBJ2-7
V: TRBV9
length: 15
D: NA
size: NA
CDR3: CASSVGVTRTYEQYF
DNA: TGTGCCAGCAGCGTAGGGGTGACGAGAACCTACGAGCAGTACTTC

J: TRBJ2-2
V: TRBV5-1
length: 17
D: TRBD2
size: NA
CDR3: CASSFLSSGGPTGELFF
DNA: TGCGCCAGCAGCTTCTTGTCTAGCGGGGGTCCAACCGGGGAGCTGTTTTTT

J: TRBJ2-7
V: TRBV30
length: 13
D: NA
size: NA
CDR3: CAWSKDTQYEQYF
DNA: TGTGCCTGGAGTAAGGACACCCAATACGAGCAGTACTTC

J: TRBJ2-3
V: TRBV27
length: 15
D: TRBD2
size: NA
CDR3: CASRPWTSGTDTQYF
DNA: TGTGCCAGCAGACCCTGGACTAGCGGCACAGATACGCAGTATTTT

J: TRBJ1-5
V: TRBV7-2
length: 14
D: NA
size: NA
CDR3: CASSYYRENQPQHF
DNA: TGTGCCAGCAGCTATTACAGGGAAAATCAGCCCCAGCATTTT

J: TRBJ2-3
V: TRBV4-3
length: 15
D: NA
size: NA
CDR3: CASSQDRGITDTQYF
DNA: TGCGCCAGCAGCCAAGATAGGGGCATAACAGATACGCAGTATTTT

J: TRBJ2-1
V: TRBV29-1
length: 14
D: NA
size: NA
CDR3: CSVEEGSYGGEQFF
DNA: TGCAGCGTTGAAGAGGGGTCATATGGGGGTGAGCAGTTCTTC

J: TRBJ2-7
V: TRBV7-9
length: 15
D: TRBD1
size: NA
CDR3: CASSPGKDRGNEQYF
DNA: TGTGCCAGCAGCCCAGGAAAAGACAGGGGAAACGAGCAGTACTTC

J: TRBJ2-7
V: TRBV11-2
length: 12
D: NA
size: NA
CDR3: CASSPLGYEQYF
DNA: TGTGCCAGCAGCCCCCTTGGCTACGAGCAGTACTTC

J: TRBJ2-1
V: TRBV27
length: 15
D: TRBD1
size: NA
CDR3: CASSLSDRGRVGQFF
DNA: TGTGCCAGCAGTTTATCGGACAGGGGGCGCGTTGGGCAGTTCTTC

J: TRBJ1-4
V: TRBV5-1
length: 15
D: TRBD1
size: NA
CDR3: CASSPGTATNEKLFF
DNA: TGCGCCAGCAGCCCAGGGACAGCAACTAATGAAAAACTGTTTTTT

J: TRBJ2-1
V: TRBV30
length: 12
D: TRBD1
size: NA
CDR3: CAGGQSYNEQFF
DNA: TGTGCCGGGGGACAGTCTTACAATGAGCAGTTCTTC

J: TRBJ2-2
V: TRBV12-5
length: 23
D: TRBD2
size: NA
CDR3: CASGLATLPLTGTRNLYTGELFF
DNA: TGTGCTAGTGGTTTGGCAACCCTCCCTTTGACCGGGACTAGAAATTTGTACACCGGGGAGCTGTTTTTT

J: TRBJ2-3
V: TRBV18
length: 15
D: NA
size: NA
CDR3: CASSPGELGTDTQYF
DNA: TGTGCCAGCTCACCGGGGGAGTTAGGCACAGATACGCAGTATTTT

J: TRBJ1-1
V: TRBV13
length: 16
D: NA
size: NA
CDR3: CASSRLRGDLGTEAFF
DNA: TGTGCCAGCAGCCGCTTGAGGGGGGATCTGGGCACTGAAGCTTTCTTT

J: TRBJ2-2
V: TRBV5-1
length: 14
D: NA
size: NA
CDR3: CASMDLGFTGELFF
DNA: TGCGCCAGCATGGACTTGGGCTTCACCGGGGAGCTGTTTTTT

J: TRBJ2-5
V: TRBV15
length: 11
D: NA
size: NA
CDR3: CATSSGLTQYF
DNA: TGTGCCACCAGCAGCGGCCTAACCCAGTACTTC

J: TRBJ2-3
V: TRBV5-1
length: 16
D: TRBD2
size: NA
CDR3: CASSFRTSGFTDTQYF
DNA: TGCGCCAGCAGCTTCCGGACTAGCGGTTTCACAGATACGCAGTATTTT

J: TRBJ2-7
V: TRBV4-1
length: 16
D: TRBD2
size: few
CDR3: CASSQDRTSGSGEQYF
DNA: TGCGCCAGCAGCCAAGATAGGACTAGCGGGAGTGGCGAGCAGTACTTC